This T cell receptor (beta chain) is drawn from a study of neurological immune-mediated disorders. MiXCR, run by TCRdb on the 5' RACE reads, gives a single entry per CDR3 protein. The data hold about 22,000 distinct CDR3 sequences, with roughly 17% observed a single time. This clonotype has at least ten counts. The germline V gene has CDR1 SGHTA and CDR2 FQGNSA. The J segment lost 1 base and the V segment lost 5 bases, leaving 15 bases of the junction unmatched. The CDR3 is made up of 18 amino acids. The TCR sequence derives from a woman in her late teens or twenties with multiple sclerosis. Sequences were obtained from CD8+ T cells from blood. J is TRBJ2-5 and V is TRBV7-2, with 8 bases matching TRBD1. The CDR3 protein is CASSPGQGRVESQETQYF. CDR3 DNA: TGTGCCAGCAGCCCCGGACAGGGACGGGTAGAAAGCCAAGAGACCCAGTACTTC.